This T cell receptor beta chain was retrieved from a study of OX40 agonist ivuxolimab in advanced cancers. Turning to the study itself: Patients were dosed with the agonistic anti-OX40 (CD134) antibody ivuxolimab.

Findings and limits, study-wide: In CD8+ T cells, expanded clones were on average more numerous than in CD4+. The study observed clonal expansion of CD4+ and CD8+ blood T cells by week 6 at 0.1 to 3.0 mg/kg.

On this clone itself: Its antigen remains unknown.

Assay: immunoSEQ multiplex PCR; the TCRdb copy retains only in-frame clones and omits some. The sample gives 50,000 to 75,000 clones, 87% of which show up once; about 0.41% is in the top ten. Germline CDR1 SGHRS, CDR2 YFSETQ. There are 16 residues in the CDR3. Unmatched junction bases numbered 4, after V lost 1 base and J lost 2 bases. Researchers took blood at baseline, on cycle 4 day 1, and on cycle 7 day 1. V and J are TRBV5-1 and TRBJ2-1; 9 nucleotides align to TRBD2. The clonotype originates from an adult with an advanced solid tumor such as melanoma, head and neck, liver or kidney cancer. Sample: CD4+ or CD8+ T cells sorted from blood, taken in a trial of the OX40 agonist ivuxolimab. CDR3 residues: CASSLPRLAAYNEQFF. The CDR3 DNA reads as TGCGCCAGCAGCTTGCCCAGACTAGCGGCCTACAATGAGCAGTTCTTC. The whole variable domain, remainder taken from reference TRBV5-1 and TRBJ2-1, is KAGVTQTPRYLIKTRGQQVTLSCSPISGHRSVSWYQQTPGQGLQFLFEYFSETQRNKGNFPGRFSGRQFSNSRSEMNVSTLELGDSALYLCASSLPRLAAYNEQFFGPGTRLTVL.